Following are 9 T cell receptor beta chains from one sample sequenced in a study of blood T cells in healthy people across ages. A J-beta primer mix and a sample-barcoded 5' primer were used in a second PCR of roughly 7 to 12 cycles. MiXCR, run by TCRdb on the 5' RACE reads, gives a single entry per CDR3 protein. The data show about 640,000 distinct CDR3 sequences, approximately 59% seen once. The material sequenced was blood. The origin of the receptors is a man between 60 and 70 years old in good health.

This clonotype has more than one count but fewer than ten. V usage is TRBV20-1 and J usage is TRBJ2-5; no clear D. This CDR3 comprises 12 residues. Germline CDR1 is DFQATT and CDR2 is SNEGSKA (reference sequence). V was clipped by 3 bases and J by 4 bases, with 9 bases between them. DNA of the CDR3: TGCAGTGCTAGGCTGTTTCGAGAGACCCAGTACTTC. Protein sequence: CSARLFRETQYF.

This clonotype appeared a few times. The chain has TRBV7-2 and TRBJ2-1; D is uncertain. V dropped 3 bases and J dropped 3 bases, with 6 bases sitting between them. From germline, CDR1 is SGHTA and CDR2 FQGNSA. CDR3 length equals 13 residues. The CDR3 is CASSLGFYNEQFF. CDR3 in DNA: TGTGCCAGCAGCTTGGGTTTCTACAATGAGCAGTTCTTC.

This clonotype was seen more than once but under ten times. The chain recombines TRBV9 with TRBJ2-7; D is unclear. Germline CDR1 SGDLS, CDR2 YYNGEE. The length of the CDR3 is 15 residues. Trimming shortened V by 0 bases and J by 1 base, and 11 bases separated the two germline ends. The CDR3 nucleotides are TGTGCCAGCAGCGTAGGTGTTGGGGATTCCTACGAGCAGTACTTC. Residues: CASSVGVGDSYEQYF.

With regard to this clonotype: One junction end disagrees with the germline gene, perhaps due to a read error. V gene TRBV7-2 combines with J gene TRBJ2-3, with 13 bases matching TRBD2. This CDR3 has 16 residues. Germline CDR1 and CDR2: SGHTA and FQGNSA. The CDR3 spells CASSSRLAGGTDTLYF. Here the CDR3 DNA reads TGTGCCAGCAGCTCCCGACTAGCGGGGGGTACAGATACGCTGTATTTT.

J is TRBJ1-6 and V is TRBV6-5; no clear D gene. Per the germline V gene, CDR1 is MNHEY and CDR2 is SVGAGI. The CDR3 has 17 amino acids. Trimming stripped 2 bases from V and 6 bases from J, with 17 bases between. CDR3 in amino acids: CASSYTARGGRNSPLHF. DNA of the CDR3: TGTGCCAGCAGTTACACCGCTCGCGGCGGTCGTAATTCACCCCTCCACTTT.

The genes are TRBV5-1 and TRBJ2-5; perhaps D is TRBD1 or TRBD2 (5 bases each). The CDR3 is made up of 15 amino acids. V gave up 6 bases and J gave up 2 bases, with 17 bases separating them. Germline CDR1 SGHRS, CDR2 YFSETQ. The CDR3 loop is CASTSGTAPQETQYF. The DNA of the CDR3 is TGCGCCAGCACCTCTGGGACCGCTCCACAAGAGACCCAGTACTTC.

The rearrangement uses TRBV20-1 and TRBJ2-1; 8 nucleotides agree with TRBD1. V lost 1 base and J lost 9; bases outside the gene matches: 5. The V gene's germline CDR1 is DFQATT and CDR2 SNEGSKA (reference sequence). This CDR3 is built from 13 residues. CDR3: CSARVQGAGEQFF. The CDR3, as DNA: TGCAGTGCTAGAGTCCAGGGGGCGGGTGAGCAGTTCTTC.

This clonotype was seen only a few times. This may come from a read error, since a much larger clone is one base off. The chain is built from TRBV29-1 and TRBJ1-1, with a tentative D call TRBD1 (5 bases). The CDR3 contains 14 residues. Germline V gene lookup returns CDR1 SQVTM and CDR2 ANQGSEA. V lost 3 bases and J lost 5, with 16 bases in between. The DNA of the CDR3 is TGCAGCGTTGATTTGGCGGGGACCGGGACTGAAGCTTTCTTT. Translation gives CSVDLAGTGTEAFF.

The chain combines TRBV5-6 with TRBJ2-5; D tentatively reads TRBD1 or TRBD2 (5 bases each). This CDR3 is built from 15 residues. CDR1 SGHDT and CDR2 YYEEEE come from the germline V gene. Trimming took off 5 bases at V and 1 base at J, with 15 bases between the two ends. The CDR3 region is CASRSSRGRQETQYF. The CDR3 DNA sequence: TGTGCCAGCAGAAGCAGTCGGGGACGCCAAGAGACCCAGTACTTC.